This TCR beta chain derives from a study of CD8+ T cells in alopecia areata. Study in general: Each of the treated patients was given oral tofacitinib, 5 to 10 mg twice daily, for moderate-to-severe alopecia areata. It was 6 to 18 months of tofacitinib, and then there were 6 months off drug.

Researchers gathered lesional scalp punch biopsies and peripheral blood from patients with alopecia areata. The CDR3 runs to 13 residues. CDR1 and CDR2 (germline): SGDLS, YYNGEE. Trimming removed 2 bases at V and 3 bases at J, with 9 bases between. cDNA serving as the sequencing template came from extracted, reverse transcribed RNA. Clones were sequenced by immunoSEQ multiplex PCR, and TCRdb holds only the in-frame ones, with some missing. The sample has 100,000 to 150,000 clones; roughly 50% are singletons. The TCR was taken from a human donor with alopecia areata. The input for sequencing was CD8+ T cells sorted from blood, taken at week 0. The gene calls are TRBV9 and TRBJ2-7; a weak D match, TRBD1 (5 bases). CDR3: CASSVDSHYEQYF. The CDR3 region has the DNA TGTGCCAGCAGCGTCGACAGCCACTACGAGCAGTACTTC.